The source of this T cell receptor (beta chain) is a study of regulatory T cells. Points from the study as a whole: Regulatory T cells showed the strongest V-J pair restriction and V/J gene skewing among patient repertoires. In CD3G-deficient patients, conventional CD4+ T cells were enriched for hydrophobic CDR3 residues at positions 6 and 7.

At testing, patients were 2 to 39 years old, with reduced naive and increased memory T-cell proportions. With regard to this clone: Its antigen is still unknown.

Amplification used 52 TRBV primers and 13 TRBJ primers. Data came from immunoSEQ multiplex PCR; TCRdb stores just in-frame clones and leaves some out. In the table there are 25,000 to 35,000 clones, around 90% of which are singletons. This CDR3 region has 14 residues. Germline values: CDR1 SGHRS, CDR2 YFSETQ. V lost 5 bases, J lost 2 bases, and 14 bases lay in between. Sequenced sample: conventional CD4+ T cells sorted from blood. The chain employs TRBV5-1 and TRBJ2-7; no clear D. The receptor's source is a person aged 18 to 29 with CD3G deficiency. The CDR3 DNA is TGCGCCAGCAGGGCCGGGCCTGGACCCTACGAGCAGTACTTC. It translates to CASRAGPGPYEQYF.